The T cell receptor beta chain under discussion was sequenced for a study of T cells in Graves' hyperthyroidism and ophthalmopathy (dated by TCRdb to between 2018 and 2020). About the study as a whole: Peripheral blood samples were taken at the time of initial diagnosis, prior to any treatment. Once sampling was done, hyperthyroidism patients were given methimazole at a starting dose of 30 mg daily, whereas ophthalmopathy patients were given high-dose intravenous methylprednisolone. In addition, the study compared T-cell repertoires in thyroid tissue and in blood from roughly 6 Graves' hyperthyroidism patients. The approximately 98 discovery patients were randomly divided into training and test sets at a 7:3 ratio. TCR Vbeta CDR3 sequencing of roughly 140 peripheral blood samples (more than 40 ophthalmopathy, roughly 72 hyperthyroidism and some 17 progressor patients) is reported in the paper. To identify distinguishing TCR V-J signatures, a discovery cohort of roughly 100 patients was used, comprising roughly 45 with Graves' ophthalmopathy and roughly 60 with stable Graves' hyperthyroidism. Prospective prediction of ophthalmopathy was tested in an independent validation cohort of 18 to 20 hyperthyroidism patients and 17 patients who later progressed to ophthalmopathy.

This clonotype was recorded a few times. What this receptor recognizes is not known. Per-nucleotide qualities are absent, and no much larger clonotype sits a single base away. Stable Graves' hyperthyroidism was defined as no progression to ophthalmopathy during 18 months of follow-up. Hyperthyroidism patients were newly diagnosed, had a disease duration of under 2 months, and were aged 18 to 65 years. The study excluded patients with uncontrolled infections, other autoimmune diseases, pregnancy or lactation. Clinical symptoms, serum thyroxine and TRAb, thyroid ultrasound, and orbital computed tomography formed the basis for the diagnoses. PBMCs were separated from roughly 10 ml of fresh peripheral blood using Ficoll-Paque density gradient centrifugation. Total RNA was extracted with Trizol reagent, and quality was checked on an Agilent 2100 Bioanalyzer. Findings and caveats that apply to the study as a whole: Sample size was not statistically predetermined, and blinding of investigators to group allocation was not performed. In cross-validation, a model built on a 13 V-J signature told ophthalmopathy apart from stable hyperthyroidism with just under 90% sensitivity and about 81% specificity, and in testing the same model reached 80%/75%. In validation, progression to ophthalmopathy was predicted by the model with around 71% sensitivity and around 75% specificity, a median of about 6.4 months before onset. Most expanded thyroid clonotypes (frequency above 0.001) were also detected in blood, a finding suggesting that blood repertoires may reflect thyroid immune responses.

The TCR beta CDR3 regions were amplified from RNA transcripts. The first round of RT-PCR for the TCR CDR3 was performed with the HTBI primer set and the Qiagen OneStep RT-PCR kit. Libraries were constructed in a second round of multiplex PCR, after which size selection and purification were carried out. Sequencing of the libraries was done on an Illumina HiSeq2000 using paired-end 100 bp reads. The study's own analysis went as follows. SOAPnuke was used to process the raw data, throwing out any read that contained adapters or uncalled bases, had a mean Phred below 15, or lacked an exact constant-primer or identifier match. High-quality paired reads were merged with COPE v1.2.5, and unique nucleotide sequences were defined as clonotypes. MiTCR v1.1 was used to align clonotypes to the IMGT TRBV, TRBD and TRBJ reference segments. Only V-J combinations with frequency above 0.0001, covering about 99% of repertoires, were analysed. The TCS score was defined as F50 (clonal expansion) divided by E x V (chaos), with BLOSUM62-based TCRdist calculated between CDR3 peptides within each V-J. Welch's t-statistics and random forest reduced 500 to 550 V-J features to 13, which were used in a naive Bayes classifier (R e1071). The public reads were reanalyzed by TCRdb: fastp trimming at Q25, MiXCR alignment, in-frame beta chains only. Each CDR3 protein appears once, grouped with its most common genes and DNA. The authors' filters were not applied to this entry. This sample holds about 210,000 distinct CDR3 sequences; more than 15% were observed only once. 50% of the sample rests with the top ten.

V is cut by 3 bases and J by 0 bases, and the space between the germline ends is 8 bases. Looking up the germline V gene yields CDR1 ENHRY and CDR2 SYGVKD. From the cysteine through the phenylalanine, the CDR3 covers 14 amino acids. The retained sequence is limited to the CDR3, 42 bases, with the frame set at the first base. The sample was blood. This clonotype was obtained from a man aged 45-60 years with Graves' hyperthyroidism. This chain is built from TRBV10-3 and TRBJ2-5; TRBD1 could be the D gene, as 5 bases match. For the CDR3, the sequence is CAISDWGNQETQYF. The DNA sequence follows: TGTGCCATCAGTGACTGGGGCAACCAAGAGACCCAGTACTTC.